This TCR beta chain originates from a study of a mutant IDH1 vaccine in newly diagnosed glioma. Study-level information: A 62.5% male, around 38% female split and a mean age of roughly 37 years characterized treated patients. At week 35 came visit V12, and visit V13 followed at week 47.

As concerns this clone: The antigen is undetermined.

TCRdb keeps only in-frame clones here, not all; method: immunoSEQ multiplex PCR. The sample records 60,000 to 65,000 clones, roughly 84% being singletons. Whole-study findings and limits: Pseudoprogression seemed unlinked to shifts in top peripheral T cell clonotypes.

This CDR3 has 15 amino acids. The V gene lost 6 bases and the J gene lost 1 base, with 16 bases spanning the gap. Germline CDR1 and CDR2: WSHSY and SAAADI. Time point described: week 35, safety follow-up. What each vaccine dose contained was 300 ug of mutant IDH1 20-mer peptide, accompanied by topical imiquimod. The sample in question was PBMCs, obtained from a glioma patient whose treatment included an IDH1 peptide vaccine. The chain uses TRBV10-2 and TRBJ2-7; possibly TRBD1 for D (7 bases). The sequence was collected from a man aged 25 to 40 with glioma. The CDR3 loop is CASSPAGQRSYEQYF. The CDR3 region has the DNA TGCGCCAGCAGCCCCGCGGGACAGAGATCCTACGAGCAGTACTTC.